This T cell receptor (beta chain) was documented in a study of T cells after yellow fever vaccination. The CDR3 extends over 15 amino acids. The germline gives CDR1 SGHRS, CDR2 YFSETQ. V lost 1 base, J lost 4 bases, and 13 bases lay in between. MiXCR, applied by TCRdb to the 5' RACE reads, yields one record per CDR3 protein. The sample holds 450,000 to 550,000 distinct CDR3 sequences, roughly 19% seen once. This sample comprised PBMCs, obtained 15 days after the yellow fever booster vaccination. The TCR sequence derives from a man younger than 40 who received the YFV17D yellow fever vaccine. V usage is TRBV5-1 and J usage is TRBJ2-3; tentatively, D is TRBD1 (5 bases). CDR3: CASSLFGRVADTQYF. CDR3 coding DNA: TGCGCCAGCAGCTTGTTCGGCAGGGTGGCAGATACGCAGTATTTT. Looking up the rest from reference TRBV5-1 and TRBJ2-3 gives the full variable domain: KAGVTQTPRYLIKTRGQQVTLSCSPISGHRSVSWYQQTPGQGLQFLFEYFSETQRNKGNFPGRFSGRQFSNSRSEMNVSTLELGDSALYLCASSLFGRVADTQYFGPGTRLTVL.